The 16 T cell receptor beta chains below were found in one sample sequenced in a study of blood T cell repertoires in COVID-19. The assay was immunoSEQ multiplex PCR, and TCRdb's table has in-frame clones only and misses some. The profile shows about 220,000 clones, about 82% of them singletons. Sequenced: peripheral blood. These receptors all stem from a woman aged 65 to 85 with COVID-19, enrolled during active disease.

The chain is built from TRBV4-3 and TRBJ2-7, with TRBD1 as a possible D gene (5 bases). Between the trimmed V and J ends, which lost 0 bases and 0 bases, there was a span of 9 bases. Germline CDR1 is LGHNA and CDR2 is YSLEER. The CDR3 runs to 15 residues. The CDR3 DNA follows: TGCGCCAGCAGCCAAGACAGGGATTTCTCCTACGAGCAGTACTTC. It yields the protein CASSQDRDFSYEQYF.

As DNA, the CDR3 is TGTGCCAGCAGTAGACAGGGTTATGGCAATCAGCCCCAGCATTTT. Amino acid sequence: CASSRQGYGNQPQHF. The chain links TRBV6-5 to TRBJ1-5; 7 bases fit TRBD1. The trim removed 5 bases at V and 2 bases at J, leaving 6 bases unmatched. The CDR3 totals 15 residues. CDR1 is MNHEY, CDR2 SVGAGI, per germline.

V and J are TRBV7-2 and TRBJ1-2, with D uncertain. CDR1 is SGHTA and CDR2 is FQGNSA in the germline V gene. V lost 5 bases to trimming and J lost 3 bases, with 10 bases between them. This CDR3 contains 13 residues. The CDR3 nucleotides are TGTGCCAGCAGCGCCGGAGCATACTATGGCTACACCTTC. Encoded protein: CASSAGAYYGYTF. The complete variable domain, with remaining parts taken from reference TRBV7-2 and TRBJ1-2, reads GAGVSQSPSNKVTEKGKDVELRCDPISGHTALYWYRQSLGQGLEFLIYFQGNSAPDKSGLPSDRFSAERTGGSVSTLTIQRTQQEDSAVYLCASSAGAYYGYTFGSGTRLTVV.

This clone was picked up one time. This chain joins TRBV5-4 and TRBJ1-2; perhaps TRBD1 as D (5 bases). Germline V gene lookup returns CDR1 SGHNT and CDR2 YYREEE (reference sequence). This CDR3 has 14 amino acids. Trimming shortened V by 0 bases and J by 2 bases, and 8 bases separated the two germline ends. The CDR3 sequence is CASSLGTLNYGYTF. The CDR3 DNA reads TGTGCCAGCAGCTTGGGGACACTAAACTATGGCTACACCTTC.

With regard to this clone: Other DNA sequences in this specimen translate into the identical CDR3. The chain has TRBV27 and TRBJ1-2; weak D call: TRBD1 (5 bases). The germline V gene has CDR1 MNHEY and CDR2 SMNVEV (reference sequence). There are 15 residues in the CDR3. Trimming took off 3 bases at V and 0 bases at J, with 11 bases between the two ends. CDR3 coding DNA: TGTGCCAGCAGTTTGCGGAGGGGACCTAACTATGGCTACACCTTC. It yields the protein CASSLRRGPNYGYTF.

The V call is TRBV2, the J call TRBJ2-2, with 9 bases lining up with TRBD1. The germline CDR1 and CDR2 sequences are SNHLY and FYNNEI. The V gene end was trimmed by 6 bases and the J gene end by 2 bases; junction bases not matched to a gene: 4. This CDR3 has 15 residues. CDR3 nucleotides: TGTGCCAGCAGGGGACAGGGTCGAAACACCGGGGAGCTGTTTTTT. This gives the protein CASRGQGRNTGELFF.

The chain employs TRBV6-2 or TRBV6-3 and TRBJ2-1, with D possibly matching TRBD2 (5 bases). The CDR3 runs 14 residues. Per the germline V gene, CDR1 is MNHEY and CDR2 is SVGEGT. Trimming stripped 3 bases from V and 2 bases from J, with 8 bases between. The CDR3 is CASSYRGPYNEQFF. The CDR3 DNA is TGTGCCAGCAGTTATCGAGGGCCCTACAATGAGCAGTTCTTC.

The genes are TRBV2 and TRBJ2-5, with 13 positions matching TRBD2. The germline gives CDR1 SNHLY, CDR2 FYNNEI. V was pared by 6 bases and J by 4 bases, with 5 bases of the junction left unmatched. The length of the CDR3 is 15 residues. The CDR3 DNA reads as TGTGCCAGCAGCGTTGGACTAGCGGGAGCAGAGACCCAGTACTTC. Its translation is CASSVGLAGAETQYF.

CDR3 loop: CASSAREGYEQYF. The CDR3 nucleotides are TGTGCCAGCAGCGCGAGGGAGGGCTACGAGCAGTACTTC. The V call is TRBV5-8, the J call TRBJ2-7; TRBD2 agrees at 7 bases. Germline CDR1 is SGHTS and CDR2 is YDEGEE. The CDR3 is 13 amino acids. The V and J ends lost 4 bases and 3 bases, in that order; junction bases with no gene match: 4.

The chain employs TRBV18 and TRBJ2-2, with no clear D. The CDR3 covers 13 residues. Trimming took 1 base from V and 10 from J, leaving 10 bases between them. Germline values: CDR1 KGHSH, CDR2 LQKENI. The CDR3 loop is CASSPRPGEELFF. DNA for the CDR3: TGTGCCAGCTCACCACGCCCCGGTGAGGAGCTGTTTTTT.

This chain connects TRBV9 to TRBJ2-2, with TRBD1 matching 11 bases. The CDR3 has 15 amino acids. The V gene's germline CDR1 is SGDLS and CDR2 YYNGEE. The V and J ends lost 3 bases and 5 bases, in that order; junction bases with no gene match: 3. This chain's CDR3 is CASSGGQGDTGELFF. The CDR3 DNA reads TGTGCCAGCAGCGGGGGACAGGGGGATACCGGGGAGCTGTTTTTT.

The chain recombines TRBV7-2 with TRBJ1-6; no firm D call. V shed 1 base and J shed 10 bases, with 17 bases lying between them. The V gene's germline CDR1 is SGHTA and CDR2 FQGNSA. The CDR3 sequence is 16 residues long. CDR3 DNA: TGTGCCAGCAGCTTAGAACCAGGCTCCACTGGATCACCCCTCCACTTT. Translated: CASSLEPGSTGSPLHF.

The V gene is TRBV12-3 or TRBV12-4, the J gene TRBJ1-2; D call uncertain. This CDR3 is 13 amino acids long. With 0 bases removed from V and 5 bases from J, the gap between germline ends came to 7 bases. This CDR3 is CASSLAEGYGYTF. CDR3 in DNA: TGTGCCAGCAGTTTAGCGGAGGGTTATGGCTACACCTTC.

V usage is TRBV9 and J usage is TRBJ2-3; 11 positions agree with TRBD2. Germline loops: CDR1 SGDLS, CDR2 YYNGEE. J was trimmed by 0 bases and V by 3 bases; bases with no gene match: 3. This CDR3 region has 16 residues. The CDR3 spells CASSEGLAVSTDTQYF. DNA of the CDR3: TGTGCCAGCAGCGAGGGACTAGCGGTGAGCACAGATACGCAGTATTTT.

V is TRBV11-2 and J is TRBJ2-2; D perhaps matches TRBD1 (6 bases). CDR1 SGHAT and CDR2 FQNNGV come from the germline V gene. Deletions cut 0 bases from V and 8 bases from J, with 13 bases between. The CDR3 runs to 15 residues. Here the CDR3 DNA reads TGTGCCAGCAGCTTAGACCAGGGGAAGCAGGGGGAGCTGTTTTTT. This sequence encodes CASSLDQGKQGELFF.

CDR3 protein: CASSLNGGLRYGYTF. The CDR3 DNA is TGCGCCAGCAGCCTGAACGGGGGGCTGCGCTATGGCTACACCTTC. The chain recombines TRBV4-3 with TRBJ1-2; a weak D match, TRBD1 (6 bases). V was shortened by 4 bases and J by 4 bases, with 16 bases between the two germline ends. The CDR3 extends over 15 amino acids. CDR1 and CDR2 from the germline V gene are LGHNA and YSLEER.